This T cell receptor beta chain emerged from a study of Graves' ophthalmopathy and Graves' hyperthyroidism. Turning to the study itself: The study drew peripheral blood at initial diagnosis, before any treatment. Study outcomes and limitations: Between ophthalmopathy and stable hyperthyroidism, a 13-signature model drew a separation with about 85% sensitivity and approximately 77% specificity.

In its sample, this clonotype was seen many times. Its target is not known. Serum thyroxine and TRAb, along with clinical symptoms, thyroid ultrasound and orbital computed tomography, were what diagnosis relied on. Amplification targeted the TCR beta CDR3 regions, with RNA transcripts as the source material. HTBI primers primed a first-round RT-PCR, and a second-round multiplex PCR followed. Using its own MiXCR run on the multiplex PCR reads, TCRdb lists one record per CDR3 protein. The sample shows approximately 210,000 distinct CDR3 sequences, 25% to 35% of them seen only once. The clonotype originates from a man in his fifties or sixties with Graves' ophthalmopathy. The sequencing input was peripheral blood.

The CDR3 region is CASSLEARDSQTQYF. The CDR3 region has the DNA TGTGCCAGCAGCTTAGAGGCCCGGGACTCCCAGACCCAGTACTTC. The chain combines TRBV11-2 with TRBJ2-5; TRBD2 is a possible D gene (6 bases). This CDR3 spans 15 amino acids. Trimming took 0 bases from V and 6 from J, leaving 14 bases between them. Germline V gives CDR1 SGHAT, CDR2 FQNNGV. Using reference TRBV11-2 and TRBJ2-5 for the parts outside the CDR3, the full variable domain is EAGVAQSPRYKIIEKRQSVAFWCNPISGHATLYWYQQILGQGPKLLIQFQNNGVVDDSQLPKDRFSAERLKGVDSTLKIQPAKLEDSAVYLCASSLEARDSQTQYFGPGTRLLVL.